A selection of T cell receptor beta chains follows, all from one sample in a study of human T cells and chemical hapten exposure. TCRdb fed the RACE reads into MiXCR, producing one record per CDR3 protein. The sample carries 180,000 or so distinct CDR3 sequences, around 30% recorded once. The starting material was whole blood, obtained in connection with sensitization to the hapten diphenylcyclopropenone (DPC). Receptor source: a woman aged 25 to 39 with alopecia areata. Some clones in this sample may be carry-over from other donors' samples. Each CDR3 is given with its conserved first and last residue. A D gene is named only where the DNA matches it firmly. The size of a clone is reported for some rows only, either as once, few or many, or as a class for expanded clones.

V	D	J	size	DNA	CDR3
TRBV5-1	-	TRBJ2-1	few	TGCGCCAGCATGGGTCGGGAGACTAACAATGAGCAGTTCTTC	CASMGRETNNEQFF
TRBV7-9	TRBD1	TRBJ1-2	few	TGTGCCAGCAGCAAGGGACAGGGATTCGATGGCTACACCTTC	CASSKGQGFDGYTF
TRBV28	-	TRBJ1-2	-	TGTGCCAGCAGTGCCCAGTTTTGGGCTAACTATGGCTACACCTTC	CASSAQFWANYGYTF
TRBV6-2/TRBV6-3	-	TRBJ2-7	-	TGTGCCAGCAGTTTACCGGGCCCCGGAACCGAGCAGTACTTC	CASSLPGPGTEQYF
TRBV6-6	-	TRBJ1-3	-	TGTGCCAGCAGTGTGGGACGCGGCTCTGGAAACACCATATATTTT	CASSVGRGSGNTIYF
TRBV28	TRBD1	TRBJ1-6	few	TGTGCCAGCAGTTTAGGACAGGGGGGGTCACCCCTCCACTTT	CASSLGQGGSPLHF
TRBV30	-	TRBJ2-7	few	TGTGCCTGGAGTGTGGCACGCGAGCAGTACTTC	CAWSVAREQYF
TRBV20-1	TRBD1	TRBJ1-2	-	TGCAGTGCTAGGGTTACAGGGGGCTATGGCTACACCTTC	CSARVTGGYGYTF
TRBV24-1	-	TRBJ2-1	many	TGTGCCACCAGTGAGTACAACCGGGACGGTGAGCAGTTCTTC	CATSEYNRDGEQFF
TRBV30	-	TRBJ1-2	-	TGTGCCTGGAGGACTACAGGGAATTCTAACTATGGCTACACCTTC	CAWRTTGNSNYGYTF
TRBV29-1	TRBD1	TRBJ2-7	many	TGCAGCGGATCCGGACAGGACTCCTACGAGCAGTACTTC	CSGSGQDSYEQYF
TRBV10-3	-	TRBJ1-2	few	TGTGCCATCAGTGACTTGGGGGGGGTCTATGGCTACACCTTC	CAISDLGGVYGYTF
TRBV15	-	TRBJ2-3	few	TGTGCCACCAGCAGCAGGTCAGATACGCAGTATTTT	CATSSRSDTQYF
TRBV25-1	-	TRBJ2-5	-	TGTGCCAGCAGTTCGCCGACAGGTAACCAAGAGACCCAGTACTTC	CASSSPTGNQETQYF
TRBV5-1	-	TRBJ2-3	-	TGCGCCAGCAGCGGGGGGCGCACAGATACGCAGTATTTT	CASSGGRTDTQYF
TRBV21-1	-	TRBJ2-1	-	TGTGCCAGCAGCAGCCGGGACAGGGAATCTGGCAATGAGCAGTTCTTC	CASSSRDRESGNEQFF
TRBV7-2	-	TRBJ2-3	-	TGTGCCAGCAGCTTAGTCGGGGACCGTGCGGATACGCAGTATTTT	CASSLVGDRADTQYF
TRBV7-2	TRBD2	TRBJ2-2	few	TGTGCCAGCAGTCTAGCGGGAGGGCTAAACACCGGGGAGCTGTTTTTT	CASSLAGGLNTGELFF
TRBV5-5	-	TRBJ1-6	few	TGTGCCAGCAGTCTGAAGGGTGGCTCACCCCTCCACTTT	CASSLKGGSPLHF
TRBV7-8	-	TRBJ1-1	few	TGTGCCAGCACGGGGGGCCTTATGAACACTGAAGCTTTCTTT	CASTGGLMNTEAFF